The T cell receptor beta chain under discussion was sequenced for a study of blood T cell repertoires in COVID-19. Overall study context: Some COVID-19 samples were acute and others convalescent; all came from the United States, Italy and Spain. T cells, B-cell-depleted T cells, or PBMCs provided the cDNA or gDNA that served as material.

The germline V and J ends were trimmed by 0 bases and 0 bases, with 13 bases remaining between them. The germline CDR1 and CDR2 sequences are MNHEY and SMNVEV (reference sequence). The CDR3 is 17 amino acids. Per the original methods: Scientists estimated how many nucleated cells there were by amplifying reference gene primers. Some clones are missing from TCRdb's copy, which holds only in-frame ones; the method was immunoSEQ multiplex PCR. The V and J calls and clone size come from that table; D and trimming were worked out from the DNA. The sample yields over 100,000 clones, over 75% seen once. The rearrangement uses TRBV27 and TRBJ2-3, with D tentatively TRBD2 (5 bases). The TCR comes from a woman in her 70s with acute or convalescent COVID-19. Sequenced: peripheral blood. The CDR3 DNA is TGTGCCAGCAGTTTATCAGCCACTAGACCTAGCACAGATACGCAGTATTTT. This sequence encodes CASSLSATRPSTDTQYF.